This entry is about one T cell receptor beta chain. The sample belongs to a study of control samples from healthy donors and cancer patients. This CDR3 region has 16 residues. The junction had 9 bases not matched to a gene; V was cut back by 4 bases and J by 8 bases. The germline CDR1 and CDR2 sequences are MNHEY and SMNVEV (reference sequence). Clones were read by immunoSEQ multiplex PCR, and TCRdb kept only the in-frame ones, dropping some. This sample has about 94,000 clones, with less than 95% found just once. The TCR was taken from a woman aged 18-30 years in good health. Material for sequencing was blood. The genes are TRBV27 and TRBJ1-4, with 11 bases identical to TRBD1. CDR3 in DNA: TGTGCCAGCAGTTCGTCCCGGGACAGGGGGAGCGAAAAACTGTTTTTT. It is translated as CASSSSRDRGSEKLFF.